Given below is one T cell receptor (beta chain) in context. The source of the sample is a study of cytomegalovirus exposure and HLA in healthy donors. Per germline, CDR1 KGHSY and CDR2 FQNENV. The CDR3 spans 16 residues. J gave up 3 bases and V 2 bases, and 5 bases lay outside the gene matches. The PCR used 60 Vbeta and 13 Jbeta primers. Method: immunoSEQ multiplex PCR; TCRdb's copy keeps in-frame clones and lacks some. The data show approximately 130,000 clones, with 60% to 85% seen just once and around 3.6% held by the top ten. This clonotype was sampled from a man aged 25-40 years in good health and CMV-seronegative. Sequencing was performed on PBMCs. The chain carries TRBV16 and TRBJ2-3, with TRBD2 matching 10 bases. The CDR3 DNA reads as TGTGCCAGCAGCCAAGGCGCTAGCGGGGGAACAGATACGCAGTATTTT. It yields the protein CASSQGASGGTDTQYF.